This T cell receptor beta chain originates from a study of cytomegalovirus exposure and HLA in healthy donors. Whole-study results and caveats: It is likely that the observed cluster of highly shared sequence variants was a sequencing artifact. A list of more than 150 TCR beta chains associated with cytomegalovirus was given.

CDR3 length: 15 amino acids. V lost 3 bases and J lost 1; bases outside the gene matches: 3. Germline V gene data show CDR1 as SGDLS and CDR2 as YYNGEE. The PCR had 60 Vbeta and 13 Jbeta primers. Profiling relied on immunoSEQ multiplex PCR, and the TCRdb table lists in-frame clones only, not all of them. The data hold 150,000 or so clones, with about 83% observed a single time. With regard to this clone: Antigen specificity is unknown.

The sequence came from a man aged 35 to 55 in good health and CMV-seropositive. The sequencing input was PBMCs. The chain joins TRBV9 to TRBJ1-4; TRBD1 matches at 7 bases. The CDR3 reads CASSEQGLTNEKLFF. The DNA of the CDR3 is TGTGCCAGCAGCGAACAGGGGTTAACTAATGAAAAACTGTTTTTT.